These 7 T cell receptor beta chains were all obtained from the same sample, sequenced in a study of human T cells and chemical hapten exposure (dated by TCRdb to about 2021). The library came from RACE. The sample was run on a NextSeq 500. The public reads were reanalyzed by TCRdb: fastp trimming at Q25, MiXCR alignment, in-frame beta chains only. Every distinct CDR3 protein forms one entry, paired with its most common genes and DNA. The sample data list around 250,000 distinct CDR3 sequences, and around 9.3% of these were observed just once. The ten top clones hold about 2.5% of the sample. Taken with the paper, the label for time point translates to: pre-sensitization, week 0. The treatment or condition tag for this specimen amounts to: therapeutic diphenylcyclopropenone sensitization with weekly scalp DPC. Sample: whole blood, taken in connection with sensitization to the hapten diphenylcyclopropenone (DPC). These receptors were collected from a woman in her 40s with alopecia areata. Some clones in this sample may be carry-over from other donors' samples.

This clonotype was detected many times. The chain has TRBV7-2 and TRBJ2-1; no firm D call. The V gene's germline CDR1 is SGHTA and CDR2 FQGNSA. V lost 5 bases, J lost 7 bases, and 3 bases lay in between. The CDR3 is made up of 10 amino acids. The CDR3 reads CASSRNEQFF. CDR3 nucleotide sequence: TGTGCCAGCAGCCGAAATGAGCAGTTCTTC.

The CDR3 spells CATSDHSNTGELFF. DNA of the CDR3: TGTGCCACCAGTGATCACTCGAACACCGGGGAGCTGTTTTTT. The chain carries TRBV24-1 and TRBJ2-2; no definite D call. In germline, CDR1 is KGHDR, CDR2 SFDVKD. This CDR3 region has 14 residues. The V end lost 3 bases, the J end lost 0 bases, and 4 bases lay between the germline ends.

This chain links TRBV4-3 with TRBJ1-6; 7 bases line up with TRBD1. Losses at the gene ends were 1 base for V and 7 bases for J; bases not matched to a gene: 4. This CDR3 contains 15 residues. From germline, CDR1 is LGHNA and CDR2 YSLEER. The CDR3 protein is CASSQVLQGNSPLHF. Written as DNA, the CDR3 is TGCGCCAGCAGCCAAGTCCTACAGGGGAATTCACCCCTCCACTTT.

The genes are TRBV12-3 or TRBV12-4 and TRBJ2-6; no reliable D call. The length of the CDR3 is 15 residues. Trimming pared 6 bases from V and 0 bases from J, leaving 9 bases between. The CDR3 protein is CASRDANSGANVLTF. DNA of the CDR3: TGTGCCAGCAGGGACGCTAACTCTGGGGCCAACGTCCTGACTTTC.

This clonotype has only a few counts. The chain combines TRBV27 with TRBJ1-1; 9 nucleotides align to TRBD1. Germline CDR1 is MNHEY and CDR2 is SMNVEV (reference sequence). V gave up 4 bases and J gave up 4 bases; unmatched junction bases: 4. There are 14 residues in the CDR3. As DNA, the CDR3 is TGTGCCAGCAGTTCCGGGACAGGGTCCACTGAAGCTTTCTTT. Its translation: CASSSGTGSTEAFF.

The table lists this clonotype with many counts. V usage is TRBV6-5 and J usage is TRBJ1-1; no definite D call. V shed 6 bases and J shed 6 bases, with 11 bases lying between them. The CDR3 is 12 amino acids. In germline, CDR1 is MNHEY, CDR2 SVGAGI. The CDR3 coding sequence is TGTGCCAGCAGCTCGGTGAGGTCTGAAGCTTTCTTT. Encoded protein: CASSSVRSEAFF.

V is TRBV28 and J is TRBJ2-1, with D possibly being TRBD1 (5 bases). With 1 base removed from V and 10 bases from J, the gap between germline ends came to 23 bases. CDR1 is MDHEN, CDR2 SYDVKM, per germline. CDR3 size: 17 residues. The CDR3 sequence: CASSLLLTNRQKDEQFF. The CDR3 DNA sequence: TGTGCCAGCAGTTTATTGCTCACCAACAGACAGAAAGACGAGCAGTTCTTC.